The rows below give T cell receptor beta chains drawn from one sample of a study of OX40 agonist ivuxolimab in advanced cancers. The table came from immunoSEQ multiplex PCR; TCRdb's copy has only in-frame clones and leaves some out. The top ten hold about 1.6% of the sample, which has 50,000 to 75,000 clones, over 75% seen once. Sequenced material: CD4+ or CD8+ T cells sorted from blood, taken in a trial of the OX40 agonist ivuxolimab. The receptors were sampled from an adult with an advanced solid tumor such as melanoma, head and neck, liver or kidney cancer. Both conserved end residues are part of each CDR3. A D gene is named only where the DNA matches it firmly. Expanded clones are given a class, and other clones once, few, many or no size at all.

clone_size: NA; v_call: TRBV9; cdr3_length: 13; j_call: TRBJ1-2; d_call: NA; cdr3_nt: TGTGCCAGCAGCGTAGGGGAAGTCAGTGGCTACACCTTC; cdr3_aa: CASSVGEVSGYTF
clone_size: NA; v_call: TRBV19; cdr3_length: 14; j_call: TRBJ2-2; d_call: NA; cdr3_nt: TGTGCCAGTAGTATTAGGTCCAGCACCGGGGAGCTGTTTTTT; cdr3_aa: CASSIRSSTGELFF
clone_size: few; v_call: TRBV2; cdr3_length: 14; j_call: TRBJ1-5; d_call: NA; cdr3_nt: TGTGCCAGCACTGATGACAGCCCCAATCAGCCCCAGCATTTT; cdr3_aa: CASTDDSPNQPQHF
clone_size: NA; v_call: TRBV30; cdr3_length: 13; j_call: TRBJ1-2; d_call: TRBD1; cdr3_nt: TGTGCCTGGGTGAGAGACAGGGGAATTGGCTACACCTTC; cdr3_aa: CAWVRDRGIGYTF
clone_size: NA; v_call: TRBV7-8; cdr3_length: 17; j_call: TRBJ2-3; d_call: TRBD2; cdr3_nt: TGTGCCAGCAGCCCTAGACTAGCGGGTTCTAGCACAGATACGCAGTATTTT; cdr3_aa: CASSPRLAGSSTDTQYF
clone_size: NA; v_call: TRBV6-5; cdr3_length: 13; j_call: TRBJ2-7; d_call: TRBD1; cdr3_nt: TGTGCCAGCAGTCCGGACAGGGGCTACGAGCAGTACTTC; cdr3_aa: CASSPDRGYEQYF
clone_size: once; v_call: TRBV7-2; cdr3_length: 13; j_call: TRBJ2-7; d_call: TRBD2; cdr3_nt: TGTGCCAGCAGCCCCGGGACTAGTTACGAGCAGTACTTC; cdr3_aa: CASSPGTSYEQYF
clone_size: NA; v_call: TRBV11-2; cdr3_length: 14; j_call: TRBJ2-1; d_call: NA; cdr3_nt: TGTGCCAGCAGCTTCGGACTGACTCGGGGTGAGCAGTTCTTC; cdr3_aa: CASSFGLTRGEQFF
clone_size: NA; v_call: TRBV30; cdr3_length: 17; j_call: TRBJ1-1; d_call: NA; cdr3_nt: TGTGCCTGGAGTGCCCCCCCCTACGACAGGCCTCGGGCTGAAGCTTTCTTT; cdr3_aa: CAWSAPPYDRPRAEAFF
clone_size: NA; v_call: TRBV11-1; cdr3_length: 14; j_call: TRBJ1-3; d_call: TRBD1; cdr3_nt: TGTGCCAGCAGCGGCGACAGGGCAGGAAACACCATATATTTT; cdr3_aa: CASSGDRAGNTIYF
clone_size: once; v_call: TRBV18; cdr3_length: 18; j_call: TRBJ2-6; d_call: NA; cdr3_nt: TGTGCCAGCTCACCTTACGAAGGCAGACCCTCTGGGGCCAACGTCCTGACTTTC; cdr3_aa: CASSPYEGRPSGANVLTF
clone_size: once; v_call: TRBV7-9; cdr3_length: 15; j_call: TRBJ2-3; d_call: NA; cdr3_nt: TGTGCCAGCAGCTTAGTAACTGCCTACACAGATACGCAGTATTTT; cdr3_aa: CASSLVTAYTDTQYF
clone_size: few; v_call: TRBV20-1; cdr3_length: 10; j_call: TRBJ1-1; d_call: NA; cdr3_nt: TGCAGTGCATGGGGGCGGGGAGCTTTCTTT; cdr3_aa: CSAWGRGAFF
clone_size: NA; v_call: TRBV19; cdr3_length: 17; j_call: TRBJ1-3; d_call: NA; cdr3_nt: TGTGCCAGTAGTATTTCGGGCAGGGACGTCCGTGGAAACACCATATATTTT; cdr3_aa: CASSISGRDVRGNTIYF
clone_size: NA; v_call: TRBV9; cdr3_length: 17; j_call: TRBJ2-1; d_call: TRBD2; cdr3_nt: TGTGCCAGCAGCGAGGGACTAGCGGGAGTGGGGTACAATGAGCAGTTCTTC; cdr3_aa: CASSEGLAGVGYNEQFF
clone_size: few; v_call: TRBV6-6; cdr3_length: 15; j_call: TRBJ2-1; d_call: TRBD2; cdr3_nt: TGTGCCAGCAGTCAACTAGCGGGAGGCTACAATGAGCAGTTCTTC; cdr3_aa: CASSQLAGGYNEQFF
clone_size: few; v_call: TRBV18; cdr3_length: 15; j_call: TRBJ2-4; d_call: TRBD1; cdr3_nt: TGTGCCAGCTCACTACGCCGGGACAGGGAAATCATTCAGTACTTC; cdr3_aa: CASSLRRDREIIQYF
clone_size: NA; v_call: TRBV2; cdr3_length: 14; j_call: TRBJ2-3; d_call: TRBD2; cdr3_nt: TGTGCCAGCAAGGAGCGGGGGCACACAGATACGCAGTATTTT; cdr3_aa: CASKERGHTDTQYF
clone_size: NA; v_call: TRBV6-1; cdr3_length: 14; j_call: TRBJ2-1; d_call: TRBD1; cdr3_nt: TGTGCCAGCGTCGTTAGGGACAGGGACCATGAGCAGTTCTTC; cdr3_aa: CASVVRDRDHEQFF
clone_size: NA; v_call: TRBV7-2; cdr3_length: 17; j_call: TRBJ2-4; d_call: NA; cdr3_nt: TGTGCCAGCAGCTTAAGAATCGGGACTGCAGGCAAAAACATTCAGTACTTC; cdr3_aa: CASSLRIGTAGKNIQYF
clone_size: NA; v_call: TRBV19; cdr3_length: 12; j_call: TRBJ1-5; d_call: NA; cdr3_nt: TGTGCCAGTAGTATCGAGGTTCAGCCCCAGCATTTT; cdr3_aa: CASSIEVQPQHF
clone_size: NA; v_call: TRBV28; cdr3_length: 14; j_call: TRBJ1-1; d_call: NA; cdr3_nt: TGTGCCAGCAGTTTATTACTGGCAGGGTACGAAGCTTTCTTT; cdr3_aa: CASSLLLAGYEAFF
clone_size: NA; v_call: TRBV9; cdr3_length: 16; j_call: TRBJ2-3; d_call: NA; cdr3_nt: TGTGCCAGCGGTCTGCGCTCTTCTGGGGCCGTAGATACGCAGTATTTT; cdr3_aa: CASGLRSSGAVDTQYF
clone_size: NA; v_call: TRBV7-3; cdr3_length: 16; j_call: TRBJ2-1; d_call: NA; cdr3_nt: TGTGCCAGCAGCTCACCGTCGCGGGGCCAAAGGGGTGAGCAGTTCTTC; cdr3_aa: CASSSPSRGQRGEQFF
clone_size: NA; v_call: TRBV9; cdr3_length: 13; j_call: TRBJ2-1; d_call: NA; cdr3_nt: TGTGCCAGCAGCGTAGGGCCCGGAGGGGGACAGTTCTTC; cdr3_aa: CASSVGPGGGQFF
clone_size: NA; v_call: TRBV5-1; cdr3_length: 14; j_call: TRBJ2-1; d_call: TRBD2; cdr3_nt: TGCGCCAGCAGCTTGACTAGCGGTTACAATGAGCAGTTCTTC; cdr3_aa: CASSLTSGYNEQFF
clone_size: NA; v_call: TRBV7-8; cdr3_length: 12; j_call: TRBJ1-1; d_call: NA; cdr3_nt: TGTGCCAGCAGCCACGCGGACACTGAAGCTTTCTTT; cdr3_aa: CASSHADTEAFF
clone_size: once; v_call: TRBV6-5; cdr3_length: 15; j_call: TRBJ2-7; d_call: NA; cdr3_nt: TGTGCCAGCAGGACCGGGACGGCCTCGGGCTACGAGCAGTACTTC; cdr3_aa: CASRTGTASGYEQYF
clone_size: NA; v_call: TRBV10-1; cdr3_length: 22; j_call: TRBJ2-1; d_call: TRBD2; cdr3_nt: TGCGCCAGCAGTGAGTACCGGACGGGGAGCGGGATCCGAGCAAGCTCCTACAATGAGCAGTTCTTC; cdr3_aa: CASSEYRTGSGIRASSYNEQFF
clone_size: NA; v_call: TRBV9; cdr3_length: 17; j_call: TRBJ2-7; d_call: NA; cdr3_nt: TGTGCCAGCAGCGTAGCACCGTTTTTCGGGGGCGGCTACGAGCAGTACTTC; cdr3_aa: CASSVAPFFGGGYEQYF
clone_size: NA; v_call: TRBV21-1; cdr3_length: 17; j_call: TRBJ1-5; d_call: NA; cdr3_nt: TGTGCCAGCAGCAAAGGAGCGGAGGGACAGACCAATCAGCCCCAGCATTTT; cdr3_aa: CASSKGAEGQTNQPQHF
clone_size: NA; v_call: TRBV21-1; cdr3_length: 13; j_call: TRBJ1-4; d_call: NA; cdr3_nt: TGTGCCAGCAGGGGCCCCCTTAATGAAAAACTGTTTTTT; cdr3_aa: CASRGPLNEKLFF
clone_size: NA; v_call: TRBV10-3; cdr3_length: 14; j_call: TRBJ1-6; d_call: NA; cdr3_nt: TGTGCCATCAGTTACGACTCCTATAATTCACCCCTCCACTTT; cdr3_aa: CAISYDSYNSPLHF